Only a few counts were recorded for the clone carrying this T cell receptor (beta chain). Antigen unknown. Graves' hyperthyroidism without ophthalmopathy progression within 18 months was termed stable. The data belong to a study of T cells in Graves' hyperthyroidism and ophthalmopathy. Whole-study findings and limits: Ophthalmopathy prediction by the model preceded onset by a median about 6 months.

The CDR3 loop spans 15 amino acids. V lost 4 bases to trimming and J lost 7 bases; unmatched junction nucleotides: 11. Germline loops: CDR1 SGDLS, CDR2 YYNGEE. What was amplified from RNA transcripts were TCR beta CDR3 regions. Carried out on the TCR CDR3, a first-round RT-PCR used the HTBI primer set. TCRdb reprocessed the multiplex PCR reads via MiXCR and lists one record per CDR3 protein. The data show about 350,000 distinct CDR3 sequences, with approximately 15% seen just once and around 23% held by the top ten. The sequence came from a woman aged 25 to 39 with Graves' hyperthyroidism. Sequenced sample: blood. The chain joins TRBV9 to TRBJ2-3, with TRBD2 identical over 8 bases. In DNA form, the CDR3 reads TGTGCCAGCAGCTACAGCGGGAGTAATCAAAATACGCAGTATTTT. The encoded protein is CASSYSGSNQNTQYF.